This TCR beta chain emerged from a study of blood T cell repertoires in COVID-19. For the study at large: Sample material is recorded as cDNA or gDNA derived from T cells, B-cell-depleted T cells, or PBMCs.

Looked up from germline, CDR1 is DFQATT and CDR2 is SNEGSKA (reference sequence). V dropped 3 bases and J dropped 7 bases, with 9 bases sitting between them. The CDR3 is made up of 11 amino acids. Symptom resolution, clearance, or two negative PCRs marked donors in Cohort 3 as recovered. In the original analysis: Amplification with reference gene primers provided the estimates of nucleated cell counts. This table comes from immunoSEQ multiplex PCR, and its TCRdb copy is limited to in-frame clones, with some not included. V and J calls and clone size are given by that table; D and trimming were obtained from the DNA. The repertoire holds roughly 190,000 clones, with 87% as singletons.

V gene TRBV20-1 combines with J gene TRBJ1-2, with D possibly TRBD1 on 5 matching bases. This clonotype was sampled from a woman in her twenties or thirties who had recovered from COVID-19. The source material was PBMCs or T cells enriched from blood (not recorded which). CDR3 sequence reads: CSASGGTGYTF. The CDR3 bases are TGCAGTGCTAGCGGGGGAACTGGCTACACCTTC.